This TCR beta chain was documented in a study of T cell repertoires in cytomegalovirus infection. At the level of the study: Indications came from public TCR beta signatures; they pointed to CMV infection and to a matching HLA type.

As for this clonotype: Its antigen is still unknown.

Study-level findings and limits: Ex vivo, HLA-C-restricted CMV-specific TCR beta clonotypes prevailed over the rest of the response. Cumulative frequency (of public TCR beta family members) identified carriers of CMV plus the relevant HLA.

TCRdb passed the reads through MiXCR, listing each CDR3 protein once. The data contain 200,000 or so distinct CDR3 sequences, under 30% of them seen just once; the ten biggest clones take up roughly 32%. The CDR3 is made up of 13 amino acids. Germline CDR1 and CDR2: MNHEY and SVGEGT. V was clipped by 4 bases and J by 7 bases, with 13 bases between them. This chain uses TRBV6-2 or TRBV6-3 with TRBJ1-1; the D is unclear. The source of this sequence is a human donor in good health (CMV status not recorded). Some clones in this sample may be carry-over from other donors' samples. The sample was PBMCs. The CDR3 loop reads CASSSSGKLEAFF. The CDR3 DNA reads TGTGCCAGCAGTTCATCGGGCAAGCTTGAAGCTTTCTTT.